This paragraph covers one T cell receptor beta chain sequence. V lost 6 bases to trimming and J lost 8 bases, with 20 bases between them. The CDR3 extends over 15 amino acids. The germline CDR1 and CDR2 sequences are MNHEY and SMNVEV (reference sequence). Using its own MiXCR run on the RT-PCR reads, TCRdb lists one record per CDR3 protein. The profile shows hundreds of thousands of distinct CDR3 sequences, approximately 15% of them singletons. Material for sequencing was memory CD4+ T cells from blood. The origin of this receptor is a female donor in good health, serving as a healthy control. The J gene is TRBJ2-1, the V gene TRBV27; D call uncertain. The CDR3 DNA reads TGTGCCAGCAGGCTCGACATGGTTCTTTCCGATGAGCAGTTCTTC. It encodes CASRLDMVLSDEQFF.